The rows below give T cell receptor beta chains drawn from one sample of a study of shared clonotypes between healthy human individuals. The data were produced by immunoSEQ multiplex PCR, yet TCRdb's version contains in-frame clones alone and is incomplete. The data contain 650,000 to 700,000 clones, around 91% of them singletons. The sample comprised memory CD8+ T cells from PBMCs. The receptors were gathered from a man younger than 30 in good health. Some clones in this sample may be carry-over from other donors' samples. CDR3s include the opening cysteine and the closing phenylalanine or tryptophan. A D gene is named only where the DNA matches it firmly. Rows give clone size only sometimes, using once, few, many, or a class for an expanded clone.

size	V	D	J	CDR3	DNA
few	TRBV14	.	TRBJ1-5	CASSAGRNQPQHF	TGTGCCAGCAGCGCGGGCCGAAATCAGCCCCAGCATTTT
once	TRBV4-1	TRBD1	TRBJ1-5	CASSQVDREGNQPQHF	TGCGCCAGCAGCCAAGTCGACAGGGAGGGCAATCAGCCCCAGCATTTT
.	TRBV9	.	TRBJ1-1	CASRSPEDTEAFF	TGTGCCAGCAGATCCCCTGAGGACACTGAAGCTTTCTTT
.	TRBV27	.	TRBJ1-5	CASSRAVRNQPQHF	TGTGCCAGCAGTAGGGCCGTTCGCAATCAGCCCCAGCATTTT
.	TRBV6-5	.	TRBJ2-1	CASNLKRGLNNEQFF	TGTGCCAGCAACCTGAAGAGGGGATTAAACAATGAGCAGTTCTTC
.	TRBV14	.	TRBJ2-7	CASSLIASYEQYF	TGTGCCAGCAGCCTAATAGCATCCTACGAGCAGTACTTC
.	TRBV9	.	TRBJ2-7	CASSVGGEISYEQYF	TGTGCCAGCAGCGTAGGTGGAGAGATCTCCTACGAGCAGTACTTC
once	TRBV5-1	.	TRBJ2-1	CASSVRPGLEYNEQFF	TGCGCCAGCAGCGTCCGACCAGGGTTGGAGTACAATGAGCAGTTCTTC
.	TRBV9	TRBD1	TRBJ2-1	CASSVDRTGINEQFF	TGTGCCAGCAGCGTAGATAGGACAGGGATTAATGAGCAGTTCTTC
.	TRBV2	TRBD2	TRBJ2-1	CASSNYRLAGGPSSYNEQFF	TGTGCCAGCAGCAACTACCGACTAGCGGGAGGCCCGAGCTCCTACAATGAGCAGTTCTTC
once	TRBV5-6	.	TRBJ1-3	CASSFGAGNTIYF	TGTGCCAGCAGCTTTGGAGCTGGAAACACCATATATTTT
.	TRBV27	.	TRBJ2-7	CASRNTTYEQYF	TGTGCCAGCAGAAATACCACCTACGAGCAGTACTTC
.	TRBV11-2	TRBD1	TRBJ2-1	CASSFDRGSYNEQFF	TGTGCCAGCAGCTTTGACAGGGGATCCTACAATGAGCAGTTCTTC
few	TRBV27	.	TRBJ1-1	CASSLSGAGPEAFF	TGTGCCAGCAGTTTAAGTGGGGCAGGACCCGAAGCTTTCTTT
.	TRBV7-9	.	TRBJ2-5	CASSTPFSGQETQYF	TGTGCCAGCAGCACCCCCTTTTCCGGGCAAGAGACCCAGTACTTC
.	TRBV28	.	TRBJ2-1	CASSPNRNEQFF	TGTGCCAGCAGCCCTAACAGGAATGAGCAGTTCTTC
.	TRBV2	.	TRBJ2-1	CASKREDNEQFF	TGTGCCAGCAAAAGGGAGGACAATGAGCAGTTCTTC
.	TRBV19	.	TRBJ2-7	CASSDRLLEQYF	TGTGCCAGTAGTGATCGACTTCTGGAGCAGTACTTC